The 4 T cell receptor beta chains given below trace back to one sample, sequenced in a study of T cell repertoires in cytomegalovirus infection. One entry per CDR3 protein, called by TCRdb with MiXCR from the reads. The sample shows around 320,000 distinct CDR3 sequences, over 7.5% of them seen only once. Sequences were obtained from PBMCs. These receptors all come from a human donor in good health (CMV status not recorded). Some clones in this sample may be carry-over from other donors' samples.

This clonotype was detected only a few times. The chain employs TRBV4-2 and TRBJ1-4; D gene uncertain. CDR1 and CDR2 from the germline V gene are LGHNA and YNFKEQ. Trimming shortened V by 0 bases and J by 7 bases, and 9 bases separated the two germline ends. The CDR3 spans 14 residues. The CDR3 loop is CASSQDEGIEKLFF. The CDR3 DNA reads TGTGCCAGCAGCCAAGATGAAGGGATTGAAAAACTGTTTTTT.

This clonotype was seen at least ten times. This chain joins TRBV11-2 and TRBJ2-4; 8 nucleotides line up with TRBD2. This CDR3 is built from 21 residues. In germline, CDR1 is SGHAT, CDR2 FQNNGV. Trimming took 7 bases from V and 2 from J; bases not matched to a gene: 25. CDR3 DNA: TGTGCCAGCAACCCCTTCGGCGGGGAAGCGGGAGTAGGTGAGACCAAAAACATTCAGTACTTC. Translated: CASNPFGGEAGVGETKNIQYF.

The CDR3 DNA follows: TGCAGTGCCCCCGGGACAGGGACAAGAGACCCATCGAGGGAGACCCAGTACTTC. It translates to CSAPGTGTRDPSRETQYF. The chain employs TRBV20-1 and TRBJ2-5, with 9 bases that match TRBD1. Germline trimming cut 6 bases from V and 5 bases from J; bases unmatched to any gene: 22. The germline CDR1 and CDR2 sequences are DFQATT and SNEGSKA (reference sequence). This CDR3 region has 18 residues.

This clonotype was detected many times. The chain joins TRBV7-2 to TRBJ1-2; the D gene is possibly TRBD1 (6 bases). V lost 5 bases, J lost 5 bases, and 15 bases lay in between. Germline assignment: CDR1 SGHTA and CDR2 FQGNSA. The CDR3 runs to 14 residues. The CDR3 is CASSRAAGVYGYTF. The CDR3 DNA follows: TGTGCCAGCAGCCGTGCGGCAGGGGTGTATGGCTACACCTTC.